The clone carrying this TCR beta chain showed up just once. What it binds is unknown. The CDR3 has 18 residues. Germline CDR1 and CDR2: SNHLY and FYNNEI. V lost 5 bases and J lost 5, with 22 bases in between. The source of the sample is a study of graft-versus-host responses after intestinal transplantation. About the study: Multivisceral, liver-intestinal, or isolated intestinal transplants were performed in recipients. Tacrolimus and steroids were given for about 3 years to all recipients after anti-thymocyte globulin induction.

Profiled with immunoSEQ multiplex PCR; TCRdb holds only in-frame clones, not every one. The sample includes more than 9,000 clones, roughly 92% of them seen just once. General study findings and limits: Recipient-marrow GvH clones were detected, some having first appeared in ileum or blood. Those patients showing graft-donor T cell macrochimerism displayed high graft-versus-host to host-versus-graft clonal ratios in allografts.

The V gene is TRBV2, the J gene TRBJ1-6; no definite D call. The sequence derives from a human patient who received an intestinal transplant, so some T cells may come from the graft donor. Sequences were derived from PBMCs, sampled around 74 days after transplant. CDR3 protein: CASSLRTQSPLDNSPLHF. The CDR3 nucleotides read TGTGCCAGCAGTCTACGGACGCAAAGTCCCCTGGATAATTCACCCCTCCACTTT.